This T cell receptor beta chain comes out of a study of T cell responses to AZD1222 COVID-19 vaccine. Study-wide results and limits: Once two AZD1222 doses were given, Spike-specific TCR breadth and depth went up. Repertoire sampling happened only post peak T cell response.

Worth noting for this clone: Its cognate antigen is unknown. This sample includes further DNA sequences coding for the same CDR3.

Second doses that came at about 4 or about 12 weeks were put together. The assay was immunoSEQ multiplex PCR, and TCRdb's table has in-frame clones only and misses some. The data show fewer than 30,000 clones, about 88% seen once. V lost 4 bases and J lost 3; bases outside the gene matches: 7. This CDR3 contains 15 residues. CDR1 is KGHSH and CDR2 is LQKENI in the germline V gene. The sequencing used peripheral blood, collected 28 days after the second AZD1222 dose. The chain recombines TRBV18 with TRBJ2-7, with TRBD1 identical over 9 bases. The source is an adult who received the AZD1222 COVID-19 vaccine. CDR3 in amino acids: CASSLRTGVDYEQYF. The CDR3 coding sequence is TGTGCCAGCTCACTCCGGACAGGGGTGGACTACGAGCAGTACTTC.